The 8 T cell receptor beta chains below all came from one sample that was sequenced in a study of blood T cell repertoires in COVID-19. TCRdb's table, derived via immunoSEQ multiplex PCR, lists solely in-frame clones and lacks some. Of about 390,000 clones listed, 85% to 90% were seen once; the top ten hold about a tenth. Sequencing was done on a sample of PBMCs or T cells enriched from blood (not recorded which). The source is a woman aged 50 to 60 who had recovered from COVID-19.

The gene calls are TRBV15 and TRBJ2-1; D perhaps matches TRBD1 (6 bases). The CDR3 loop spans 15 amino acids. The V end lost 5 bases, the J end lost 0 bases, and 11 bases lay between the germline ends. From germline, CDR1 is LNHNV and CDR2 YYDKDF (reference sequence). The CDR3: CATSYYRASYNEQFF. In DNA form, the CDR3 reads TGTGCCACCAGCTACTACAGGGCCTCCTACAATGAGCAGTTCTTC.

The chain carries TRBV24-1 and TRBJ2-3, with TRBD2 identical over 10 bases. The CDR3 is made up of 18 amino acids. Germline CDR1 KGHDR, CDR2 SFDVKD. Trimming at V came to 3 bases and at J to 0 bases, leaving 8 bases not matched to a gene. CDR3 sequence: CATSDLVTSGDSTDTQYF. The CDR3, as DNA: TGTGCCACCAGTGATCTAGTTACTAGCGGGGATAGCACAGATACGCAGTATTTT.

The chain employs TRBV5-1 and TRBJ1-2; a possible D gene is TRBD1 (5 bases). CDR1 and CDR2 from the germline V gene are SGHRS and YFSETQ. The CDR3 covers 17 residues. With 0 bases removed from V and 1 base from J, the gap between germline ends came to 16 bases. CDR3 region: CASSLATGHTLNYGYTF. The CDR3 DNA reads as TGCGCCAGCAGCTTGGCCACCGGACACACGCTTAACTATGGCTACACCTTC.

This chain uses TRBV6-4 with TRBJ1-2; maybe TRBD1 (6 bases). V was trimmed by 9 bases and J by 4 bases, leaving 24 bases between them. Looked up from germline, CDR1 is MRHNA and CDR2 is SNTAGT. The CDR3 runs to 16 residues. CDR3 loop: CASKPPDRSGGYGYTF. CDR3 DNA sequence: TGTGCCAGTAAACCCCCGGACAGATCCGGCGGCTATGGCTACACCTTC.

This sequence joins TRBV3-1 (or the pseudogene TRBV3-2) and TRBJ2-4; D perhaps matches TRBD1 (5 bases). Germline loops: CDR1 LGHDT, CDR2 YNNKEL (reference sequence). Trimming removed 2 bases from V and 6 bases from J, with 11 bases in between. The CDR3 extends over 14 amino acids. The DNA of the CDR3 is TGTGCCAGCAGCCAACAAGGGGCCGGAAACATTCAGTACTTC. This sequence encodes CASSQQGAGNIQYF.

CDR3 sequence reads: CASRSYGHNSPLHF. The CDR3, as DNA: TGTGCCAGCAGGTCGTATGGCCACAATTCACCCCTCCACTTT. V and J are TRBV5-6 and TRBJ1-6, with unresolved D. Trimming stripped 5 bases from V and 7 bases from J, with 13 bases between. Germline V gives CDR1 SGHDT, CDR2 YYEEEE. The CDR3 consists of 14 residues. The complete variable domain, with remaining parts taken from reference TRBV5-6 and TRBJ1-6, reads DAGVTQSPTHLIKTRGQQVTLRCSPKSGHDTVSWYQQALGQGPQFIFQYYEEEERQRGNFPDRFSGHQFPNYSSELNVNALLLGDSALYLCASRSYGHNSPLHFGNGTRLTVT.

Remarks on this clone: One end of the junction fails to match germline, which may point to a read error. The chain carries TRBV5-1 and TRBJ1-2, with 7 bases lining up with TRBD1. Germline V gives CDR1 SGHRS, CDR2 YFSETQ. This CDR3 is 14 amino acids long. The CDR3 nucleotides read TGCGCCAGCAGCTTGTTGGAGACAGGGTCCTATCTTCGGTTC. Translated: CASSLLETGSYLRF.

The chain is built from TRBV19 and TRBJ1-2; D perhaps matches TRBD1 (5 bases). The CDR3 covers 14 residues. CDR1 and CDR2 from the germline V gene are LNHDA and SQIVND (reference sequence). Trimming removed 7 bases at V and 6 bases at J, with 18 bases between. The CDR3 DNA follows: TGTGCCAGTACCCCTAGCATGTGGGGGGATGGCTACACCTTC. Residues: CASTPSMWGDGYTF.